The sequence of this TCR beta chain was determined in a study of control samples from healthy donors and cancer patients. This CDR3 has 14 amino acids. Sequencing was performed with immunoSEQ multiplex PCR; in TCRdb, only in-frame clones are kept and a portion is missing. The table records approximately 97,000 clones, around 92% of them present only once. The receptor's source is a woman between 18 and 29 years old in good health. Source material: blood. The chain carries TRBV21-1 and TRBJ2-7; the DNA was not used to check the table's D call, TRBD1. TRBV21-1 is recorded as a pseudogene. CDR3 coding DNA: TGTGCCAGCAGCGAAACAGGGGGGCCCTACGAGCAGTACTTC. It specifies CASSETGGPYEQYF.